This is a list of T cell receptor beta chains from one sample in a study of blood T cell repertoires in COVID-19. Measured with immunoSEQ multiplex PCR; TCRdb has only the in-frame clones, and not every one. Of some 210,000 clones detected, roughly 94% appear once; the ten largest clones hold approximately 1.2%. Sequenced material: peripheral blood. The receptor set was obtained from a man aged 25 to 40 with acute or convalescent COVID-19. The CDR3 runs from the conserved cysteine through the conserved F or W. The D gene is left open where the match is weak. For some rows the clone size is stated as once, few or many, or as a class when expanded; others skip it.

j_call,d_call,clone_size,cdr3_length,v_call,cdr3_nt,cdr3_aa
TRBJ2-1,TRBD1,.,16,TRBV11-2,TGTGCCAGCAGCTTGGGACAGGGGAACGACTACAATGAGCAGTTCTTC,CASSLGQGNDYNEQFF
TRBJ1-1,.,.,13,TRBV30,TGTGCCGGCTGTGACTGGACAGACTCCGAAGCTTTCTTT,CAGCDWTDSEAFF
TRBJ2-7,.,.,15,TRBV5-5,TGTGCCAGCAGTGGGTTCGGGGAACTGTCGAGCGAGCAGTACTTC,CASSGFGELSSEQYF
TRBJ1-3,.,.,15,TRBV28,TGTGCCAGCAGTGCCGGAGGCAGTTTAGGAAACACCATATATTTT,CASSAGGSLGNTIYF
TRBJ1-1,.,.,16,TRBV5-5,TGTGCCAGCAGCTTCTTGACCGACAGATTGAACACTGAAGCTTTCTTT,CASSFLTDRLNTEAFF
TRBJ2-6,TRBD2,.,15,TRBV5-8,TGTGCCAGCAGCCGTACTAGCGGAGGGGCCAACGTCCTGACTTTC,CASSRTSGGANVLTF
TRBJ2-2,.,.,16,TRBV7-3,TGTGCCAGCAGCTTAACGGGGGGGCCGTTCACCGGGGAGCTGTTTTTT,CASSLTGGPFTGELFF
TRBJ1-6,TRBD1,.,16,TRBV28,TGTGCCAGCAGTTTCCGCGGACAGGAAGAGTATTCACCCCTCCACTTT,CASSFRGQEEYSPLHF
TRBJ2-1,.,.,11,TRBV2,TGTGCCAGGTCGGGATACAATGAGCAGTTCTTC,CARSGYNEQFF
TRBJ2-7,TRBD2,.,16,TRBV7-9,TGTGCCAGCAGCTGGAAGCCCCAAGGGAGGGTCCACGAGCAGTACTTC,CASSWKPQGRVHEQYF
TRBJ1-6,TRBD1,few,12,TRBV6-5,TGTGCCAGCAACTTAGACAGGGGGCTCCTCCACTTT,CASNLDRGLLHF
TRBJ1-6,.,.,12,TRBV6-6,TGTGCCAGCAGTAACAATAATTCACCCCTCCACTTT,CASSNNNSPLHF
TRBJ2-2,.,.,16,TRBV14,TGTGCCAGCAGCCAAGTACGGGTGGCGAACACCGGGGAGCTGTTTTTT,CASSQVRVANTGELFF
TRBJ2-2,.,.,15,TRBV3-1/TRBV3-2,TGTGCCAGCAGCCAAGGAGCTAGTTACACCGGGGAGCTGTTTTTT,CASSQGASYTGELFF
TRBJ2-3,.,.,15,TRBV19,TGTGCCAGTAGGATCCCGGGATCGTCCCCCGATACGCAGTATTTT,CASRIPGSSPDTQYF
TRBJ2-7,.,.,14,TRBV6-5,TGTGCCAGCAGTTACTCGGACAGTTCCTACGAGCAGTACTTC,CASSYSDSSYEQYF
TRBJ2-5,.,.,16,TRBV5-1,TGCGCCAGCAGCTTGGAAGGACAGAAGTACCAGGAGACCCAGTACTTC,CASSLEGQKYQETQYF
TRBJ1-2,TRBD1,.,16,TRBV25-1,TGTGCCAGCAGTTATCCCGGGACAGGGCGTGACTATGGCTACACCTTC,CASSYPGTGRDYGYTF
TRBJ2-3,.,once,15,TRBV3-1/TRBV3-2,TGTGCCAGCAGCCGAGGGCCTAGCGCATGGGGTACGCAGTATTTT,CASSRGPSAWGTQYF
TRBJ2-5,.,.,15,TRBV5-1,TGCGCCAGCAGCTTGGCCCCCAGTTACCAAGAGACCCAGTACTTC,CASSLAPSYQETQYF
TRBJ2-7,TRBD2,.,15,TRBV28,TGTGCCAGCAGCCGAGCGGGAGGGAGCTCCTACGAGCAGTACTTC,CASSRAGGSSYEQYF
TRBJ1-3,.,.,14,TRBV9,TGTGCCAGCAGCGTAGACAGGGTAGTAGACACCATATATTTT,CASSVDRVVDTIYF
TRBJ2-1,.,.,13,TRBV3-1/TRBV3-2,TGTGCCAGCAGCCAAGATAATGGAGCGGACCAGTTCTTC,CASSQDNGADQFF
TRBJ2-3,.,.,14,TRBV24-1,TGTGCCACCAGTGATTCCACAGCGGCAGATACGCAGTATTTT,CATSDSTAADTQYF
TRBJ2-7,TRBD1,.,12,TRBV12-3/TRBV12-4,TGTGCCAGCAGTATTTCGGACAGGGTATCGAACTTC,CASSISDRVSNF
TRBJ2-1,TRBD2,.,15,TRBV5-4,TGTGCCAGCAGCTTGGCGGCTAGCGGGACGGTTGAGCAGTTCTTC,CASSLAASGTVEQFF
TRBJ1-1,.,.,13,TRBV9,TGTGCCAGCAGCTTCCTCGGGGGTGCTGAAGCTTTCTTT,CASSFLGGAEAFF
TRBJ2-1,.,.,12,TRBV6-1,TGTGCCAGCGGTGGACAGTACAATGAGCAGTTCTTC,CASGGQYNEQFF
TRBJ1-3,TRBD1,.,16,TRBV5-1,TGCGCCAGCAGCTTGGGTCCGGGGACAGAAGGAAACACCATATATTTT,CASSLGPGTEGNTIYF
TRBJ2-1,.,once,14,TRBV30,TGTGCCTGGAGGGGCGGGGTCCTTTACAATGAGCAGTTCTTC,CAWRGGVLYNEQFF
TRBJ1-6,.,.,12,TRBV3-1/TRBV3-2,TGTGCCAGCAGCCAACTTAATTCACCCCTCCACTTT,CASSQLNSPLHF
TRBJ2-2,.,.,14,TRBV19,TGTGCCAGTACCCCCCAGTCAGTCGCCGGGGAGCTGTTTTTT,CASTPQSVAGELFF
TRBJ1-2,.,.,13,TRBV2,TGTGCCAGCACTTCCGGACTGAACTATGGCTACACCTTC,CASTSGLNYGYTF
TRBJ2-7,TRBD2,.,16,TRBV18,TGTGCCAGCTCACTATCTAGCGGGTCAAGATCCTACGAGCAGTACTTC,CASSLSSGSRSYEQYF
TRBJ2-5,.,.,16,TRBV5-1,TGCGCCAGCAGCTTGGAGGGGGATGGATGGCGAGAGACCCAGTACTTC,CASSLEGDGWRETQYF
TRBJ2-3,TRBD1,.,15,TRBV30,TGTGCCTGGATAAGACAGGGTGGAATCGGAGATACGCAGTATTTT,CAWIRQGGIGDTQYF
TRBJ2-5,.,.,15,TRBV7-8,TGTGCCAGCAGCTTAGTGAGGGTACGGGGGGAGACCCAGTACTTC,CASSLVRVRGETQYF
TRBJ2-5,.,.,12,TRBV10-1,TGCGCCAGCAGTGTCCAGGAAGAGACCCAGTACTTC,CASSVQEETQYF
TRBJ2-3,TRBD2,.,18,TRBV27,TGTGCCAGCAGGACGACAGTTAGTGCGGGAGGGCCTAGAGATACGCAGTATTTT,CASRTTVSAGGPRDTQYF
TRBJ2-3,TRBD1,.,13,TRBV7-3,TGTGCCAGCAGTTCGACATGGGACAGCCGGCAGTATTTT,CASSSTWDSRQYF
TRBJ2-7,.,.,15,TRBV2,TGTGCCAGCACCGAATTTGGACTAGGGGGAAACGAGCAGTACTTC,CASTEFGLGGNEQYF
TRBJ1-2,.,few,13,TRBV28,TGTGCCAGCAGTGCTTTCCGATACGGGGGCTACACCTTC,CASSAFRYGGYTF
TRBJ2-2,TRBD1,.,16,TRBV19,TGTGCCAGTAAAAGGCTTGGGACAGAGAACACCGGGGAGCTGTTTTTT,CASKRLGTENTGELFF
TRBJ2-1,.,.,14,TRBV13,TGTGCCAGCAGCTTCCTCGCATCCTTCACGGGGCAGTTCTTC,CASSFLASFTGQFF
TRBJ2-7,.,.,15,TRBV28,TGTGCCAGCAGTTTCCCCGGAGGTTCCTCCTACGAGCAGTACTTC,CASSFPGGSSYEQYF
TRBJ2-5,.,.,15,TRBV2,TGTGCCAGCAGCTTAGGACAACCAGGGATAAAGACCCAGTACTTC,CASSLGQPGIKTQYF
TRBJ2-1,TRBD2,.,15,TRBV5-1,TGCGCCAGCAGCGCCGGGACTAGTGAGTACAATGAGCAGTTCTTC,CASSAGTSEYNEQFF
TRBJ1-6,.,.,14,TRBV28,TGTGCCAGCAGCCACCCCCTGGCTAATTCACCCCTCCACTTT,CASSHPLANSPLHF
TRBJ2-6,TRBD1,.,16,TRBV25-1,TGTGCCAGCAGTAAGACAGGGTTGGCTGGGGCCAACGTCCTGACTTTC,CASSKTGLAGANVLTF
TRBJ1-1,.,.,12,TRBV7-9,TGTGCCAGCAGCTCAGGGGATGATGAAGCTTTCTTT,CASSSGDDEAFF
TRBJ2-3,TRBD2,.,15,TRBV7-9,TGTGCCAGCAGCTTAGGGCTAGCGGTCACAGATACGCAGTATTTT,CASSLGLAVTDTQYF
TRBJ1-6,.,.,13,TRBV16,TGTGCCAGCAAACAGGGTTTCGATTCACCCCTCCACTTT,CASKQGFDSPLHF
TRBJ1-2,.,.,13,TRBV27,TGTGCCAGCAGTCCGTGGACAGACTATGGCTACACCTTC,CASSPWTDYGYTF
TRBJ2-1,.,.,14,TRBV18,TGTGCCAGCTCACCTGAGTTTATCGACAATGAGCAGTTCTTC,CASSPEFIDNEQFF
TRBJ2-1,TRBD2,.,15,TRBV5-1,TGCGCCAGCAGCCTGACTAGCGGGGCCTACAATGAGCAGTTCTTC,CASSLTSGAYNEQFF
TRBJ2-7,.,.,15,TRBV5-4,TGTGCCAGCAGCTTGGCGGGGGGCCAAACCTACGAGCAGTACTTC,CASSLAGGQTYEQYF
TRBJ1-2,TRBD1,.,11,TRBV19,TGTGCCAGTACAGGGGGAAAAGGCTACACCTTC,CASTGGKGYTF
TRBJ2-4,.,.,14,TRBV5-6,TGTGCCAGCAGCTTGTGGCTAGCCAAAAACATTCAGTACTTC,CASSLWLAKNIQYF
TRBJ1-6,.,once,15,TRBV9,TGTGCCAGCAGCACGGGGGGGGTCTATAATTCACCCCTCCACTTT,CASSTGGVYNSPLHF